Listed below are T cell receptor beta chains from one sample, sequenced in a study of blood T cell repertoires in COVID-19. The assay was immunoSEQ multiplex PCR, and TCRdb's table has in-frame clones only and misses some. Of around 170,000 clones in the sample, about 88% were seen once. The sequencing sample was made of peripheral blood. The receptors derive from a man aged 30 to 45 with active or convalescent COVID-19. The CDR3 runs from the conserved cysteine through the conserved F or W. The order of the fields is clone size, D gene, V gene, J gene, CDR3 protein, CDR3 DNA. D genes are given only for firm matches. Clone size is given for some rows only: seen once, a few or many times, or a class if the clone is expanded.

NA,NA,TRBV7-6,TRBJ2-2,CASSLLRGNTGELFF,TGTGCCAGCAGCTTACTGCGGGGGAACACCGGGGAGCTGTTTTTT
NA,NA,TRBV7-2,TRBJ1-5,CASSPTTGTQPQHF,TGTGCCAGCAGCCCAACCACAGGGACTCAGCCCCAGCATTTT
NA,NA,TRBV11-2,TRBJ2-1,CASSFPLDSSEQFF,TGTGCCAGCAGCTTCCCCCTCGACAGCAGTGAGCAGTTCTTC
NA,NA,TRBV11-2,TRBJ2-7,CASSLGLLYEQYF,TGTGCCAGCAGCTTAGGACTCCTCTACGAGCAGTACTTC
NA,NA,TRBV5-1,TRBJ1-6,CASSSPGGADSPLHF,TGCGCCAGCAGCTCCCCGGGGGGGGCGGATTCACCCCTCCACTTT
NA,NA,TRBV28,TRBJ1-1,CASSLIVRGDTEAFF,TGTGCCAGCAGTTTAATTGTCAGGGGTGATACTGAAGCTTTCTTT
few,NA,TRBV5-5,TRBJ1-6,CASSLVLQAANSPLHF,TGTGCCAGCAGCTTGGTCTTACAGGCGGCTAATTCACCCCTCCACTTT
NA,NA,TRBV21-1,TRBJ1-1,CASSDHRGNTEAFF,TGTGCCAGCAGCGACCACCGGGGGAACACTGAAGCTTTCTTT
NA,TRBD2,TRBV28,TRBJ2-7,CASSPATSGLPYEQYF,TGTGCCAGCAGTCCAGCGACTAGCGGGCTCCCCTACGAGCAGTACTTC
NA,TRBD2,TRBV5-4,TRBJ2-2,CASSPGTTQTGELFF,TGTGCCAGCAGCCCGGGGACTACCCAAACCGGGGAGCTGTTTTTT
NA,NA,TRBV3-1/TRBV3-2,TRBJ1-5,CASSQEYLGEGNQPQHF,TGTGCCAGCAGCCAAGAATACCTCGGGGAAGGAAATCAGCCCCAGCATTTT
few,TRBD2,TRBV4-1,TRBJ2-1,CASSQGLAGVLTYNEQFF,TGCGCCAGCAGCCAAGGACTAGCGGGGGTGTTGACCTACAATGAGCAGTTCTTC
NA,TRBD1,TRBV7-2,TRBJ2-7,CASSLDRGPSYEQYF,TGTGCCAGCAGCTTAGATAGGGGGCCGTCTTACGAGCAGTACTTC
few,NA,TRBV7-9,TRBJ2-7,CASSFTGSTYEQYF,TGTGCCAGCAGCTTCACAGGGTCAACCTACGAGCAGTACTTC
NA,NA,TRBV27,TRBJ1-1,CASSFNPRAEAFF,TGTGCCAGCAGTTTCAACCCAAGAGCTGAAGCTTTCTTT
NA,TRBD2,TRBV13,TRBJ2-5,CASSLDGLASAQYF,TGTGCCAGCAGCTTAGACGGACTAGCGTCGGCCCAGTACTTC
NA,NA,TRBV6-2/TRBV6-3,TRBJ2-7,CASSYSRVEYF,TGTGCCAGCAGTTACTCGAGGGTGGAGTACTTC
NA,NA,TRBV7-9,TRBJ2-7,CASSYNGNTRLYEQYF,TGTGCCAGCAGCTATAACGGGAACACTAGACTCTACGAGCAGTACTTC
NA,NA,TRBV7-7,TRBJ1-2,CASSPHRQTSFGNYGYTF,TGTGCTAGCAGCCCCCACCGGCAGACATCATTCGGAAACTATGGCTACACCTTC
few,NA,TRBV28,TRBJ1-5,CASSLFRESSEQPQHF,TGTGCCAGCAGTTTATTCCGGGAAAGTAGCGAGCAGCCCCAGCATTTT
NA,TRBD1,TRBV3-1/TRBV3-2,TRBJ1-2,CASSQGEGARGYGYTF,TGTGCCAGCAGCCAAGGAGAGGGGGCGCGCGGCTATGGCTACACCTTC
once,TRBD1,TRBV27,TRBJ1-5,CASSSSTGGKQPQHF,TGTGCCAGCAGTTCCTCGACAGGGGGCAAGCAGCCCCAGCATTTT
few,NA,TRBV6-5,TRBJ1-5,CASSRNKNNQPQHF,TGTGCCAGCAGTCGTAACAAGAACAATCAGCCCCAGCATTTT
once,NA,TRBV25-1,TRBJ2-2,CASTERGLGGDTGELFF,TGTGCCAGCACTGAGCGAGGACTAGGGGGGGACACCGGGGAGCTGTTTTTT
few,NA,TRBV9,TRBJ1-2,CASSALDGYTF,TGTGCCAGCAGCGCGCTAGATGGCTACACCTTC
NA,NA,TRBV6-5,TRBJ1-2,CASSYGYRDGGYTF,TGTGCCAGCAGTTACGGGTACAGGGATGGTGGCTACACCTTC
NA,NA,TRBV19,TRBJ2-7,CASSIAEGQIYEQYF,TGTGCCAGTAGTATAGCAGAGGGCCAGATCTACGAGCAGTACTTC
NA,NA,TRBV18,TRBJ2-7,CASSPPNGQTTYEQYF,TGTGCCAGCTCACCACCTAATGGACAGACCACCTACGAGCAGTACTTC
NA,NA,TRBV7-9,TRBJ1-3,CASSAWTDTIYF,TGTGCCAGCAGCGCATGGACAGACACCATATATTTT
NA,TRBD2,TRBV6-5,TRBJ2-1,CASSWTSGGAPGQFF,TGTGCCAGCAGCTGGACTAGCGGGGGGGCCCCGGGGCAGTTCTTC
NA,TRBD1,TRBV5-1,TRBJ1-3,CASSLQGQGRSGNTIYF,TGCGCCAGCAGCTTGCAGGGACAGGGGCGCTCTGGAAACACCATATATTTT
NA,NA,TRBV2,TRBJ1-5,CASSFNEPQHF,TGTGCCAGCAGTTTCAATGAGCCCCAGCATTTT
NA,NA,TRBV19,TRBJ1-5,CASSFTGSGKQPQHF,TGTGCCAGTAGTTTTACCGGCAGCGGCAAACAGCCCCAGCATTTT
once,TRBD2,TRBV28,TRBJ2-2,CASSFGGANTGELFF,TGTGCCAGCAGTTTCGGGGGGGCCAACACCGGGGAGCTGTTTTTT
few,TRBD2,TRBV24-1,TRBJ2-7,CAMGGGIYEQYF,TGTGCCATGGGGGGAGGGATCTACGAGCAGTACTTC
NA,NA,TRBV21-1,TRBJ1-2,CASVSEGCNYGYTF,TGTGCCAGCGTCTCCGAGGGTTGTAACTATGGCTACACCTTC
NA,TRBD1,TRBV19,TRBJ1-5,CASNRRGQRQPQHF,TGTGCCAGTAATCGCAGGGGGCAGCGTCAGCCCCAGCATTTT
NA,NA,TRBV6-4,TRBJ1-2,CASSDSGGKGYTF,TGTGCCAGCAGTGACTCCGGGGGAAAGGGCTACACCTTC
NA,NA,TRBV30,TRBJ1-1,CAWNGRARNTEAFF,TGTGCCTGGAACGGCAGGGCGCGGAACACTGAAGCTTTCTTT
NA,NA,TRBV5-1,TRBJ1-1,CASNGNTEAFF,TGCGCCAGCAATGGCAACACTGAAGCTTTCTTT
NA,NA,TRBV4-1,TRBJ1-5,CASSLQPGSNQPQHF,TGCGCCAGCAGCCTTCAGCCGGGTAGCAATCAGCCCCAGCATTTT
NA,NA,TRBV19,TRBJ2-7,CASSSFYEQYF,TGTGCCAGTAGTTCTTTCTACGAGCAGTACTTC
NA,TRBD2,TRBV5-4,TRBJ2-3,CASSLGLASDTQYF,TGTGCCAGCAGCTTGGGACTAGCATCAGATACGCAGTATTTT
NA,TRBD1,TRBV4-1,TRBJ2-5,CASSQDRGPETQYF,TGCGCCAGCAGCCAAGACAGGGGGCCAGAGACCCAGTACTTC
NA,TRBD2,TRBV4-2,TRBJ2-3,CASSSRTSGSTDTQYF,TGTGCCAGCAGTTCCAGGACTAGCGGGAGCACAGATACGCAGTATTTT
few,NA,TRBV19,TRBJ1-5,CASSIGAYSNQPQHF,TGTGCCAGTAGTATAGGGGCTTATAGCAATCAGCCCCAGCATTTT
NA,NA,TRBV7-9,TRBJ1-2,CASTPAGGTGYTF,TGTGCCAGCACCCCGGCCGGGGGAACTGGCTACACCTTC
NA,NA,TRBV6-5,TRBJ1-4,CASSPGHPSEKLFF,TGTGCCAGCAGTCCGGGACATCCTTCTGAAAAACTGTTTTTT
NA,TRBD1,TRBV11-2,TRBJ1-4,CASSSRTGNNEKLFF,TGTGCCAGCAGCTCCCGGACAGGGAATAATGAAAAACTGTTTTTT
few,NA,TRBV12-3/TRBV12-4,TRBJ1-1,CASSFAGNTEAFF,TGTGCCAGCAGTTTCGCAGGGAACACTGAAGCTTTCTTT
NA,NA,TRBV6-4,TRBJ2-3,CASSDGRGPHTDTQYF,TGTGCCAGCAGCGACGGCAGGGGACCCCACACAGATACGCAGTATTTT
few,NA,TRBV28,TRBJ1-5,CASSTTGMGQPQHF,TGTGCCAGCAGTACGACAGGAATGGGTCAGCCCCAGCATTTT
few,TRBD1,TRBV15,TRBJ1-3,CATSLTGGGNTIYF,TGTGCCACCAGCCTAACAGGGGGCGGAAACACCATATATTTT
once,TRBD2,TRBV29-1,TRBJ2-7,CSVAGGAGAGDEQYF,TGCAGCGTTGCCGGGGGAGCGGGGGCGGGCGACGAGCAGTACTTC